The next 20 T cell receptor delta chains were all read from a single sample in a study of γδ T cells in repeated Plasmodium falciparum infection (dated by TCRdb to the early 2020s). Libraries were prepared through multiplex PCR. Sequencing was carried out with an Illumina MiSeq. Identical DNA sequences were merged into single rows after TCRdb reprocessed the public reads with CATT. In this sample the table shows 85,000 to 100,000 delta-chain clones, approximately 1% of which occur a single time. The top ten constitute just under 10% of the sample. For bulk TCR repertoire analysis, Vgamma9/Vdelta2+ and Vdelta2-negative gammadelta T cell populations were flow-sorted out of peripheral blood mononuclear cells. Sample: gamma-delta T cells from blood. These receptors originate from a pool of human donors (malaria-infected and uninfected, not separated).

This clone was observed many times. For the CDR3, the DNA is TGTGCCTGTGACACCGTGGGGGGATTCCCCCGAAACAAACTCATCTTT. As protein: CACDTVGGFPRNKLIF. The V gene is TRDV2, the J gene TRDJ1; TRDD3 aligns across 7 bases. Trimming took 0 bases from V and 8 from J; bases not matched to a gene: 14. Germline V gene lookup returns CDR1 GEAIGNYY and CDR2 EKD. CDR3 length equals 16 residues.

As regards this clone: This DNA's translation differs at residue 20 from TCRdb's protein, which comes from a much larger clone; a read error is likely, and the protein shown is translated from the DNA. Here the CDR3 reads CALGELVGPLQSYWDRPKSPWDTRQMFF. Written as DNA, the CDR3 is TGTGCTCTTGGGGAACTAGTGGGACCTCTACAATCGTACTGGGATAGGCCGAAGAGCCCCTGGGACACCCGACAGATGTTTTTC. This chain connects TRDV1 to TRDJ3; D perhaps matches TRDD3 (6 bases). CDR1 is TSWWSYY, CDR2 QGS, per germline. V lost 0 bases, J lost 2 bases, and 41 bases lay in between. The CDR3 runs 28 residues.

This clone was recorded a few times. This DNA's translation differs at residue 13 from TCRdb's protein, which comes from a much larger clone; a read error is likely, and the protein shown is translated from the DNA. The chain uses TRDV1 and TRDJ1, with 12 bases identical to TRDD3. With V trimmed by 3 bases and J by 9 bases, 35 bases remained unmatched. CDR1 is TSWWSYY and CDR2 is QGS in the germline V gene. This CDR3 region has 24 residues. This CDR3 reads CALGDTSYFRGWVWGIRGFRELIF. The CDR3 DNA is TGTGCTCTTGGGGATACTTCCTACTTTAGGGGATGGGTCTGGGGGATACGCGGATTCCGGGAACTCATCTTT.

This clone was seen only a few times. One base separates it from a far larger clone, so it is likely a read error. Additional DNA sequences in this sample encode the identical CDR3. This chain uses TRDV2 with TRDJ1; 9 nucleotides line up with TRDD3. The J gene, not given by TCRdb, was assigned here from a germline match of the nucleotide sequence. The CDR3 is 19 amino acids. Germline V gives CDR1 GEAIGNYY, CDR2 EKD. With V trimmed by 0 bases and J by 4 bases, 17 bases remained unmatched. The CDR3 sequence is CACDTGGYWGTPGIDKLIF. In DNA form, the CDR3 reads TGTGCCTGTGACACCGGGGGGTACTGGGGGACTCCGGGGATCGATAAACTCATCTTT.

A few counts support this clone. A far larger clone is a single base away, which makes a read error likely. Other DNA sequences from this sample encode an identical CDR3 as well. There is no J gene call, but TRDV1 is given as the V gene; the D call of TRDD3 is as the table states it, not checked on the DNA. Germline V gene sequence: CDR1 TSWWSYY, CDR2 QGS. CDR3 length: 17 residues. CDR3: CALGEGSWGILTDKLIF. The CDR3 DNA is TGTGCTCTTGGGGAAGGTTCCTGGGGGATACTTACCGATAAGCTCATCTTT.

This clone was observed a few times. TCRdb's protein for this DNA is that of a much larger clone and differs from the translation at residue 10, likely a read error; the protein shown is the DNA translation. The V gene is TRDV2, the J gene TRDJ1; D ambiguous. The J gene is absent in TCRdb and was assigned here via DNA matching to germline. Germline-derived CDR1 and CDR2 are GEAIGNYY and EKD. The length of the CDR3 is 16 residues. The ends were cut back, 0 bases at V and 0 bases at J, with 13 bases in the middle. CDR3 amino acids: CACDTMSRTHTDKLIF. The CDR3 DNA follows: TGTGCCTGTGACACCATGTCCAGAACACACACCGATAAACTCATCTTT.

This clone turned up a few times. TCRdb's entry gives the protein of a much larger clone, which mismatches this DNA's translation at residue 4, likely from a read error; the protein reported here is translated from the DNA. The V and J genes are TRDV2 and TRDJ1, with 7 positions matching TRDD3. TCRdb leaves out the J gene; it was filled in here by matching the DNA to germline. This CDR3 contains 16 residues. CDR1 GEAIGNYY and CDR2 EKD come from the germline V gene. The V gene end was trimmed by 4 bases and the J gene end by 5 bases; junction bases not matched to a gene: 15. The CDR3 DNA sequence: TGTGCCTGTGATCCTGCGGCCAAATGGGGGAGAGATAAACTCATCTTT. Its protein is CACDPAAKWGRDKLIF.

Comments on this clone: A single base is all that separates this from a far larger clone, so a read error is likely. This sample includes further DNA sequences coding for the same CDR3. The rearrangement links TRDV2 to TRDJ1; 7 nucleotides agree with TRDD3. Germline matching of the DNA provided the J gene here, since TCRdb leaves it blank. The germline CDR1 and CDR2 sequences are GEAIGNYY and EKD. This CDR3 is built from 15 residues. The CDR3 DNA reads as TGTGCATGTGACACCGTGGGGGGATCTAAAGATAAACTCATCTTT. It yields the protein CACDTVGGSKDKLIF.

At least ten counts were recorded for this clone. The translation of this DNA and the TCRdb protein of a much larger clone differ at residue 5, probably owing to a read error; the protein shown here is translated from the DNA. V and J are TRDV2 and TRDJ1, with D possibly being TRDD2 or TRDD3 (6 bases each). TCRdb lists no J gene, so it was determined here by aligning the DNA to germline. Trimming stripped 3 bases from V and 0 bases from J, with 25 bases between. Germline V gene data show CDR1 as GEAIGNYY and CDR2 as EKD. This CDR3 spans 19 amino acids. CDR3 nucleotide sequence: TGTGCCTGTGACGCGGGATCCTACACTGGGCTACTTTACACCGATAAACTCATCTTT. This codes for CACDAGSYTGLLYTDKLIF.

This clone has just a few counts. The protein TCRdb lists belongs to a much larger clone and differs from this DNA's translation at residue 5, which points to a read error; the protein shown is made from the DNA. The chain joins TRDV2 to TRDJ1; D is undetermined. CDR1 and CDR2 (germline): GEAIGNYY, EKD. The CDR3 runs 14 residues. Trimming removed 3 bases from V and 3 bases from J, with 13 bases in between. The CDR3 region is CACDALTFSDKLIF. Here the CDR3 DNA reads TGTGCCTGTGACGCCCTAACGTTTTCCGATAAACTCATCTTT.

On this clone: Since a far larger clone is one base different, this is likely a read error. Other DNA variants within this sample encode the same CDR3. The rearrangement joins TRDV1 to TRDJ3, with TRDD3 matching 7 bases. No J gene was available from TCRdb, and it was assigned here by a germline match of the DNA. The CDR3 contains 26 residues. J gave up 3 bases and V 2 bases, and 31 bases lay outside the gene matches. Germline lookup yields CDR1 TSWWSYY and CDR2 QGS. The CDR3 sequence: CALGEWHTPYWGIPGLGIWDTRQMFF. In DNA, the CDR3 is TGTGCTCTTGGGGAATGGCATACCCCATACTGGGGAATACCCGGTTTGGGGATCTGGGACACCCGACAGATGTTTTTC.

The sample holds a few counts of this clone. The protein in TCRdb stems from a much larger clone and differs at residue 14 from this DNA's translation, likely a read error; here the protein is translated from the DNA. The chain couples TRDV1 to TRDJ1, with D possibly being TRDD3 (5 bases). V was shortened by 2 bases and J by 6 bases, with 25 bases between the two germline ends. Germline-derived CDR1 and CDR2 are TSWWSYY and QGS. The CDR3 covers 18 residues. The CDR3 protein is CALGECTTGAGSANKLIF. CDR3 nucleotides: TGTGCTCTTGGGGAATGTACTACCGGAGCTGGGAGCGCCAATAAACTCATCTTT.

Comment on this clone: TCRdb pairs this DNA with a much larger clone's protein that differs at residue 7, likely a read error; the protein shown was translated from the DNA. V is TRDV2 and J is TRDJ1; D is ambiguous. Germline matching of the DNA provided the J gene here, since TCRdb leaves it blank. Germline CDR1 and CDR2: GEAIGNYY and EKD. CDR3 size: 18 residues. The CDR3: CACDHVPRTADSTNKLIF. For the CDR3, the DNA is TGTGCCTGTGACCACGTCCCCCGTACTGCCGATTCCACCAATAAACTCATCTTT.

Comments on this clone: The protein that TCRdb holds for this DNA derives from a much larger clone and differs from the translated DNA at residue 11, which likely indicates a read error; the protein shown here is translated from the DNA. The chain combines TRDV2 with TRDJ1, with TRDD3 identical over 8 bases. The J gene, not given by TCRdb, was assigned here from a germline match of the nucleotide sequence. The CDR3 spans 18 residues. Germline V gene sequence: CDR1 GEAIGNYY, CDR2 EKD. With V trimmed by 0 bases and J by 1 base, 12 bases remained unmatched. The CDR3 here is CACDTLAGGPTLTDKLIF. As DNA, the CDR3 is TGTGCCTGTGACACCTTAGCTGGGGGACCTACCCTCACCGATAAACTCATCTTT.

This clone was counted a few times. The translation of this DNA and the TCRdb protein of a much larger clone differ at residue 3, probably owing to a read error; the protein shown here is translated from the DNA. This rearrangement joins TRDV2 to TRDJ1; 9 bases are a match to TRDD3. TCRdb offers no J gene call, so here the DNA was matched to germline to obtain one. The CDR3 extends over 21 amino acids. CDR1 is GEAIGNYY and CDR2 is EKD in the germline V gene. The CDR3 loop is CAYDTLKSGDTGLIHTDKLIF. The CDR3 bases are TGTGCCTATGACACCTTAAAATCGGGGGATACTGGCCTCATACACACCGATAAACTCATCTTT.

A word on this clone: This likely reflects a read error, since a far larger clone is one base away. Distinct nucleotide sequences in the sample also encode this CDR3. The chain employs TRDV1 and TRDJ1, with a possible D match to TRDD3 (6 bases). In the absence of a J gene in TCRdb, the DNA was matched to germline to assign it here. Per germline, CDR1 TSWWSYY and CDR2 QGS. The length of the CDR3 is 19 residues. Trimming took 2 bases from V and 8 from J, leaving 30 bases between them. CDR3 nucleotide sequence: TGTGCTCTTGGGGAATGGGGTTTACTTTCGGATACTTCAACCAACAAACTCATCTTT. Protein product: CALGEWGLLSDTSTNKLIF.

This clone was counted between two and nine times. This DNA's translation differs at residue 7 from TCRdb's protein, which comes from a much larger clone; a read error is likely, and the protein shown is translated from the DNA. The V and J genes are TRDV1 and TRDJ1; 10 bases align to TRDD3. As TCRdb names no J gene, one was assigned here on the basis of a DNA match to germline. The CDR3 covers 19 residues. Trimming cost V 3 bases and J 3 bases; bases outside gene matches: 16. Germline loops: CDR1 TSWWSYY, CDR2 QGS. CDR3 sequence reads: CALGESSRTGGCNSDKLIF. The CDR3 coding sequence is TGTGCTCTTGGGGAGAGTTCTCGTACTGGGGGATGTAACTCCGATAAACTCATCTTT.

This clone was detected many times. A far larger clone is off by one base, so a read error is likely. Different DNA sequences within this sample yield the same CDR3. CDR3 amino acids: CACDFPSLPDKLIF. In DNA form, the CDR3 reads TGTGCCTGCGACTTCCCCTCTCTGCCCGATAAACTCATCTTT. V usage is TRDV2 and J usage is TRDJ1, with D possibly matching TRDD2 (5 bases). TCRdb leaves out the J gene; it was filled in here by matching the DNA to germline. This CDR3 has 14 amino acids. From germline, CDR1 is GEAIGNYY and CDR2 EKD. Trimming shortened V by 7 bases and J by 3 bases, and 17 bases separated the two germline ends.

This clone was recorded a few times. TCRdb's protein for this DNA is that of a much larger clone and differs from the translation at residue 12, likely a read error; the protein shown is the DNA translation. The rearrangement uses TRDV2 and TRDJ1; D remains unclear. The J gene comes from matching the DNA to germline here; TCRdb lacks it. Germline values: CDR1 GEAIGNYY, CDR2 EKD. The CDR3 has 16 residues. The CDR3 sequence is CACDTVGNLYTGKLIF. The CDR3 DNA sequence: TGTGCCTGTGACACCGTCGGGAACCTGTACACCGGTAAACTCATCTTT.

Comment on this clone: The likely explanation is a read error, given a far larger clone one base away. This sample also contains other DNA sequences that code for the same CDR3. This chain joins TRDV1 and TRDJ1; 10 bases are a match to TRDD3. Since TCRdb gives no J gene, matching the DNA to germline was used here to assign it. This CDR3 comprises 16 residues. The V gene end was trimmed by 8 bases and the J gene end by 5 bases; junction bases not matched to a gene: 14. Germline V gene lookup returns CDR1 TSWWSYY and CDR2 QGS. The CDR3 DNA reads as TGTGCTCTTACGTTCCCGTACTGGGGGATCTCAGATAAACTCATCTTT. This gives the protein CALTFPYWGISDKLIF.